The 17 T cell receptor beta chains given below trace back to one sample, sequenced in a study of Ad26.COV2.S vaccination and SARS-CoV-2 variants. Only in-frame clones appear in the TCRdb table, and some are missing; sequencing was by immunoSEQ multiplex PCR. Among hundreds of thousands of clones listed, 92% were seen once. The sample's treatment: approximately 18 received Ad26.COV2.S at low or high dose, single or two shots; a few received placebo; per-sample allocation not given. Collection of samples fell on day 63 after the first vaccine or placebo injection. The specimen comprised peripheral blood, sampled in a trial of Ad26.COV2.S vaccine versus placebo. These receptors originate from a person between 18 and 60 years old who received the Ad26.COV2.S COVID-19 vaccine or a placebo.

CDR3 nucleotides: TGTGCCAGCAGTTACACACAGGGGGCAGGGAATTCACCCCTCCACTTT. Translated, it gives CASSYTQGAGNSPLHF. J is TRBJ1-6 and V is TRBV6-5; 9 bases fit TRBD1. The CDR3 runs to 16 residues. The J segment lost 7 bases and the V segment lost 2 bases, leaving 6 bases of the junction unmatched. Germline values: CDR1 MNHEY, CDR2 SVGAGI.

V is TRBV9 and J is TRBJ1-5, with a possible D match to TRBD1 (5 bases). CDR1 is SGDLS and CDR2 is YYNGEE in the germline V gene. This CDR3 spans 16 amino acids. V was clipped by 3 bases and J by 2 bases, with 15 bases between them. The CDR3 sequence is CASSEGVLWGNQPQHF. For the CDR3, the DNA is TGTGCCAGCAGCGAAGGGGTACTTTGGGGCAATCAGCCCCAGCATTTT.

This clone has only one observation. The chain links TRBV5-1 to TRBJ1-4; possible D gene TRBD1, 6 bases. Germline V CDR1 and CDR2: SGHRS, YFSETQ. V lost 0 bases, J lost 2 bases, and 8 bases lay in between. This CDR3 spans 15 amino acids. The CDR3 DNA sequence: TGCGCCAGCAGCTTGGCGGGGGCCACTAATGAAAAACTGTTTTTT. Translating gives CASSLAGATNEKLFF.

V usage is TRBV5-1 and J usage is TRBJ2-5, with 7 bases that match TRBD2. There are 16 residues in the CDR3. The germline V gene encodes CDR1 SGHRS and CDR2 YFSETQ. J was trimmed by 4 bases and V by 1 base; bases with no gene match: 10. Here the CDR3 reads CASSLNAGEVGETQYF. CDR3 sequence (DNA): TGCGCCAGCAGCTTGAACGCGGGGGAAGTGGGAGAGACCCAGTACTTC.

This clone was seen a single time. The chain carries TRBV19 and TRBJ1-4; D perhaps matches TRBD1 (5 bases). Trimming stripped 3 bases from V and 2 bases from J, with 7 bases between. The CDR3 sequence is 14 residues long. CDR1 is LNHDA and CDR2 is SQIVND in the germline V gene (reference sequence). CDR3 DNA: TGTGCCAGTAGTATGGGGCAGACTAATGAAAAACTGTTTTTT. It is translated as CASSMGQTNEKLFF.

Only one count was recorded for this clone. The rearrangement joins TRBV9 to TRBJ1-6; TRBD1 might be the D (5 bases). V gave up 4 bases and J gave up 10 bases, with 9 bases separating them. Germline assignment: CDR1 SGDLS and CDR2 YYNGEE. There are 12 residues in the CDR3. The CDR3 bases are TGTGCCAGCAGCAAAGGGGTCTCACCCCTCCACTTT. It specifies CASSKGVSPLHF. Together with reference TRBV9 and TRBJ1-6, the CDR3 gives the full variable domain: DSGVTQTPKHLITATGQRVTLRCSPRSGDLSVYWYQQSLDQGLQFLIQYYNGEERAKGNILERFSAQQFPDLHSELNLSSLELGDSALYFCASSKGVSPLHFGNGTRLTVT.

The chain links TRBV5-8 to TRBJ1-5; D is ambiguous. The germline CDR1 and CDR2 sequences are SGHTS and YDEGEE. V gave up 4 bases and J gave up 0 bases, with 17 bases separating them. The CDR3 runs 17 residues. The CDR3: CASSNGWRKSSNQPQHF. In DNA, the CDR3 is TGTGCCAGCAGCAATGGGTGGCGGAAGTCTAGCAATCAGCCCCAGCATTTT.

The CDR3 sequence is CASSLLSGDSYNSPLHF. The CDR3 coding sequence is TGTGCCAGCAGTTTATTGTCAGGGGACTCCTATAATTCACCCCTCCACTTT. The chain links TRBV27 to TRBJ1-6; possible D gene TRBD1, 6 bases. The CDR3 consists of 17 residues. The germline V gene encodes CDR1 MNHEY and CDR2 SMNVEV (reference sequence). V was clipped by 1 base and J by 0 bases, with 10 bases between them.

This chain joins TRBV5-6 and TRBJ2-7; D is unclear. Germline CDR1 and CDR2: SGHDT and YYEEEE. This CDR3 spans 14 amino acids. V dropped 3 bases and J dropped 0 bases, with 10 bases sitting between them. The CDR3: CASSSLGFSYEQYF. The CDR3 nucleotides read TGTGCCAGCAGCTCCCTGGGTTTCTCCTACGAGCAGTACTTC.

The chain recombines TRBV28 with TRBJ1-2; D gene unclear. Germline CDR1 and CDR2: MDHEN and SYDVKM. The CDR3 is 14 amino acids. The V end was cut by 6 bases, the J end by 4 bases, with 15 bases between. This chain's CDR3 is CASRAVPSGYGYTF. Written as DNA, the CDR3 is TGTGCCAGCAGGGCCGTTCCGAGTGGCTATGGCTACACCTTC.

This chain joins TRBV29-1 and TRBJ1-2; TRBD1 might be the D (5 bases). This CDR3 comprises 13 residues. V was clipped by 5 bases and J by 4 bases, with 14 bases between them. Per the germline V gene, CDR1 is SQVTM and CDR2 is ANQGSEA. CDR3 sequence reads: CSVPSHGTYGYTF. The CDR3 DNA reads as TGCAGCGTTCCGAGTCATGGGACCTATGGCTACACCTTC.

The CDR3 nucleotides read TGTGCCAGCAGCCTTACTAGGGCGGGGTCCGATAGGGGGGAGCTGTTTTTT. Protein sequence: CASSLTRAGSDRGELFF. The gene calls are TRBV7-2 and TRBJ2-2, with D possibly matching TRBD2 (6 bases). This CDR3 spans 17 amino acids. Germline lookup yields CDR1 SGHTA and CDR2 FQGNSA. V lost 5 bases and J lost 8, with 24 bases in between.

The J gene is TRBJ1-4, the V gene TRBV21-1; TRBD1, the table's D call, was not compared with the DNA. TRBV21-1 is deemed a pseudogene. This CDR3 region has 12 residues. The CDR3 sequence is CARDRHNEKLFF. The CDR3 coding sequence is TGTGCCAGAGACAGACATAATGAAAAACTGTTTTTT.

The chain joins TRBV5-4 to TRBJ1-2; D remains unclear. The V gene lost 0 bases and the J gene lost 4 bases, with 10 bases spanning the gap. The length of the CDR3 is 14 residues. The germline CDR1 and CDR2 sequences are SGHNT and YYREEE (reference sequence). Here the CDR3 DNA reads TGTGCCAGCAGCTTGGTTGAGGGAATCTATGGCTACACCTTC. Protein product: CASSLVEGIYGYTF.

The rearrangement links TRBV14 to TRBJ2-5, with 9 nucleotides matching TRBD2. V lost 6 bases and J lost 5; bases outside the gene matches: 7. The CDR3 loop spans 14 amino acids. CDR1 SGHDN and CDR2 FVKESK come from the germline V gene. CDR3 bases: TGTGCCAGCAGTCCAGCGGGGGGACGGGAGACCCAGTACTTC. Translation gives CASSPAGGRETQYF.

V gene TRBV4-3 combines with J gene TRBJ1-6; possibly TRBD1 for D (6 bases). Trimming removed 3 bases at V and 6 bases at J, with 15 bases between. Germline-derived CDR1 and CDR2 are LGHNA and YSLEER. The CDR3 consists of 16 residues. The CDR3 reads CASSQMTGFSNSPLHF. In DNA form, the CDR3 reads TGCGCCAGCAGCCAGATGACAGGTTTTAGTAATTCACCCCTCCACTTT.

V and J are TRBV21-1 and TRBJ2-2; TRBD2 was called by the table and not checked on the DNA. TRBV21-1 is given as a pseudogene. The CDR3 covers 16 residues. CDR3 sequence: CASSKGRSGEGGELFF. CDR3 DNA: TGTGCCAGCAGCAAAGGAAGGTCAGGGGAGGGCGGGGAGCTGTTTTTT.